The rows below give T cell receptor beta chains drawn from one sample of a study of patients and donors after allogeneic stem cell transplantation. MiXCR, run by TCRdb on the RT-PCR reads, gives a single entry per CDR3 protein. The repertoire includes tens of thousands of distinct CDR3 sequences, roughly a third of them detected once, and 76% sits in the top ten. The source material was blood, either unsorted or a sorted T cell fraction (not recorded which). The receptor source for this set is a human donor who was either an allogeneic HSCT recipient or a stem cell or donor lymphocyte infusion donor (not recorded which). It is not recorded whose cells these are; they may come from a transplant donor. Both conserved end residues are part of each CDR3. A D gene is named only where the DNA matches it firmly. Size is stated for part of the rows, as once, few or many counts, or as a class when the clone is expanded.

>TRBJ1-6|TRBD1|.|TRBV7-6
TGTGCCAGCAGCCGACAGGGCGCAATTTCACCCCTCCACTTT
CASSRQGAISPLHF
>TRBJ2-7|.|.|TRBV11-3
TGTGCCAGCAGCTTAGTGACGGGGAGCTCCTACGAGCAGTACTTC
CASSLVTGSSYEQYF
>TRBJ1-2|.|few|TRBV2
TGTGCCAGCAGTGAAGCGCTAAGACGCTATGGCTACACCTTC
CASSEALRRYGYTF
>TRBJ1-1|.|.|TRBV7-8
TGTGCCAGCAGCTTACGTTGGGGCGGGCAGCCGAACACTGAAGCTTTCTTT
CASSLRWGGQPNTEAFF
>TRBJ1-1|.|.|TRBV7-2
TGTGCCAGCAGCTTTGCAGAGGAGCAAGCTTTCTTT
CASSFAEEQAFF
>TRBJ2-3|TRBD2|few|TRBV10-3
TGTGCCATCAGTGAGTCGATGGTGATGTTGGCGGGAGATGATACGCAGTATTTT
CAISESMVMLAGDDTQYF
>TRBJ1-2|.|.|TRBV12-3/TRBV12-4
TGTGCCAGCAGTCCGATCGTGGGGGACTATGGCTACACCTTC
CASSPIVGDYGYTF
>TRBJ2-7|TRBD1|.|TRBV5-8
TGTGCCAGCAGCTTGGTTCGGGACAGCCCGTCCTACGAGCAGTACTTC
CASSLVRDSPSYEQYF
>TRBJ1-5|.|few|TRBV18
TGTGCCAGCTCACCAGGGGCTGGCAATCAGCCCCAGCATTTT
CASSPGAGNQPQHF
>TRBJ2-2|.|.|TRBV4-2
TGTGCCAGCAGCGGGACTGGGCGGAATCTGTTTTTT
CASSGTGRNLFF